These 29 T cell receptor beta chains originate from one sample sequenced in a study of monozygotic twins with cystic fibrosis. The assay was immunoSEQ multiplex PCR, and TCRdb's table has in-frame clones only and misses some. The data contain roughly 4,800 clones, 96% of them singletons. Sample: blood. These receptors were taken from a boy under 10 years old with cystic fibrosis.

CDR3 in DNA: TGTGCCAGCTCACCACCGAGCTCCACCTACAATGAGCAGTTCTTC. It encodes CASSPPSSTYNEQFF. The V call is TRBV18, the J call TRBJ2-1; D gene uncertain. V lost 0 bases and J 2 bases, leaving 8 bases between the germline ends. Looked up from germline, CDR1 is KGHSH and CDR2 is LQKENI. CDR3 length equals 15 residues.

The CDR3 protein is CASSTVFSGNTIYF. CDR3 DNA: TGTGCCAGCAGCACGGTGTTCTCTGGAAACACCATATATTTT. The V and J genes are TRBV7-2 and TRBJ1-3; no firm D call. This CDR3 is 14 amino acids long. CDR1 SGHTA and CDR2 FQGNSA come from the germline V gene. Trimming shortened V by 5 bases and J by 0 bases, and 8 bases separated the two germline ends. The full variable domain, rest sourced from reference TRBV7-2 and TRBJ1-3, is GAGVSQSPSNKVTEKGKDVELRCDPISGHTALYWYRQSLGQGLEFLIYFQGNSAPDKSGLPSDRFSAERTGGSVSTLTIQRTQQEDSAVYLCASSTVFSGNTIYFGEGSWLTVV.

In nucleotides, the CDR3 is TGTGCCAGCAGCCTTCGGGGGGGCCCCTACGAGCAGTACGTC. Translated: CASSLRGGPYEQYV. The chain couples TRBV7-2 to TRBJ2-7; 8 nucleotides align to TRBD2. CDR3 length equals 14 residues. V lost 5 bases to trimming and J lost 2 bases; unmatched junction nucleotides: 5. CDR1 and CDR2 (germline): SGHTA, FQGNSA.

The chain employs TRBV15 and TRBJ1-3; D perhaps matches TRBD1 (5 bases). Per the germline V gene, CDR1 is LNHNV and CDR2 is YYDKDF (reference sequence). The CDR3 length is 16 residues. V lost 1 base, J lost 0 bases, and 10 bases lay in between. In nucleotides, the CDR3 is TGTGCCACCAGCAGAGTTCGCAGGGACTCTGGAAACACCATATATTTT. This encodes CATSRVRRDSGNTIYF.

The rearrangement uses TRBV9 and TRBJ2-3; D gene unclear. V dropped 4 bases and J dropped 6 bases, with 9 bases sitting between them. Per germline, CDR1 SGDLS and CDR2 YYNGEE. The length of the CDR3 is 12 residues. The CDR3 nucleotides are TGTGCCAGCAGCCCCCACATGGATACGCAGTATTTT. Translated: CASSPHMDTQYF.

In its sample, this clone was seen once. The gene calls are TRBV18 and TRBJ2-7; D possibly corresponds to TRBD2 (6 bases). The CDR3 sequence is 14 residues long. The V gene lost 1 base and the J gene lost 5 bases, with 12 bases spanning the gap. Germline-derived CDR1 and CDR2 are KGHSH and LQKENI. CDR3 nucleotide sequence: TGTGCCAGCTCACCACGTGAGGGGAGGCACGAGCAGTACTTC. Translated, it gives CASSPREGRHEQYF.

The genes are TRBV19 and TRBJ1-3; D gene uncertain. CDR3 length: 16 amino acids. Germline-derived CDR1 and CDR2 are LNHDA and SQIVND (reference sequence). Trimming stripped 5 bases from V and 7 bases from J, with 21 bases between. The CDR3 reads CASSPIERGTPNTIYF. Here the CDR3 DNA reads TGTGCCAGTAGTCCCATCGAACGGGGTACCCCGAACACCATATATTTT.

The chain has TRBV4-1 and TRBJ1-1; 7 bases agree with TRBD1. V lost 3 bases to trimming and J lost 4 bases; unmatched junction nucleotides: 8. This CDR3 is built from 15 residues. Germline V gives CDR1 MGHRA, CDR2 YSYEKL. In nucleotides, the CDR3 is TGCGCCAGCAGCCATTACGGATCAGGGGGCACTGAAGCTTTCTTT. Translating it yields CASSHYGSGGTEAFF.

The rearrangement uses TRBV11-2 and TRBJ1-1; D uncertain. The CDR3 sequence is 14 residues long. Germline V gene lookup returns CDR1 SGHAT and CDR2 FQNNGV. Trimming shortened V by 4 bases and J by 6 bases, and 15 bases separated the two germline ends. The CDR3: CASSSLDGLAEAFF. CDR3 in DNA: TGTGCCAGCAGCTCCCTAGACGGGTTGGCTGAAGCTTTCTTT.

V and J are TRBV11-2 and TRBJ1-2; D remains unclear. Germline V lookup: CDR1 SGHAT, CDR2 FQNNGV. V dropped 5 bases and J dropped 2 bases, with 12 bases sitting between them. CDR3 size: 14 residues. In nucleotides, the CDR3 is TGTGCCAGCAGCCGCCGGGAGATGAACTATGGCTACACCTTC. Encoded protein: CASSRREMNYGYTF.

The rearrangement links TRBV11-2 to TRBJ2-7; weak D call: TRBD2 (7 bases). V was pared by 3 bases and J by 6 bases, with 18 bases between. The germline V gene has CDR1 SGHAT and CDR2 FQNNGV. The CDR3 is 15 residues long. In DNA form, the CDR3 reads TGTGCCAGCAGCTTCATGGGGGGGCTAAGGTCCGAGCAGTACGTC. This encodes CASSFMGGLRSEQYV.

The rearrangement uses TRBV9 and TRBJ2-1; D uncertain. Trimming shortened V by 0 bases and J by 4 bases, and 5 bases separated the two germline ends. Germline V lookup: CDR1 SGDLS, CDR2 YYNGEE. The CDR3 contains 13 residues. CDR3 loop: CASSVDGYNEQFF. Here the CDR3 DNA reads TGTGCCAGCAGCGTAGACGGTTACAATGAGCAGTTCTTC.

The chain carries TRBV11-2 and TRBJ1-5, with D hard to call. The CDR3 extends over 13 amino acids. Germline CDR1 is SGHAT and CDR2 is FQNNGV. V was shortened by 4 bases and J by 4 bases, with 8 bases between the two germline ends. The CDR3 here is CASSSGGNQPQHF. The CDR3 region has the DNA TGTGCCAGCAGCTCGGGCGGGAATCAGCCCCAGCATTTT.

The rearrangement links TRBV7-8 to TRBJ2-7, with a possible D match to TRBD1 (5 bases). The CDR3 is 12 residues long. Germline V lookup: CDR1 SGHVS, CDR2 FQNEAQ. Trimming removed 5 bases at V and 2 bases at J, with 7 bases between. This CDR3 reads CASSDSTYEQYV. Here the CDR3 DNA reads TGTGCCAGCAGCGACAGCACCTACGAGCAGTACGTC.

The chain is built from TRBV30 and TRBJ1-2, with 7 bases fitting TRBD1. Per germline, CDR1 GTSNPN and CDR2 SVGIG (reference sequence). Unmatched junction bases numbered 12, after V lost 0 bases and J lost 8 bases. The CDR3 spans 15 residues. CDR3 protein: CAWSVLDRAGDGYTF. In nucleotides, the CDR3 is TGTGCCTGGAGTGTACTAGACAGGGCGGGGGACGGCTACACCTTC.

The V gene is TRBV9, the J gene TRBJ1-1; D is unclear. V shed 7 bases and J shed 1 base, with 11 bases lying between them. Per the germline V gene, CDR1 is SGDLS and CDR2 is YYNGEE. The CDR3 contains 13 residues. The CDR3 DNA follows: TGTGCCAGCTCGGTAGATCAGAACACTGAAGCTTTCTTT. Translated, it gives CASSVDQNTEAFF.

This clone was counted a single time. V and J are TRBV7-2 and TRBJ2-3; TRBD2 matches 11 bases. Germline values: CDR1 SGHTA, CDR2 FQGNSA. This CDR3 contains 15 residues. V gave up 5 bases and J gave up 2 bases; unmatched junction bases: 3. The CDR3 reads CASSGSGGATDTQYF. CDR3 sequence (DNA): TGTGCCAGCAGCGGTAGCGGGGGGGCCACAGATACGCAGTATTTT.

The V gene is TRBV6-5, the J gene TRBJ1-4; D unresolved. V lost 5 bases to trimming and J lost 6 bases, with 13 bases between them. Germline V CDR1 and CDR2: MNHEY, SVGAGI. The CDR3 is 14 residues long. CDR3 DNA: TGTGCCAGCAGTCAGACATCGCCGGATGAAAAACTGTTTTTT. Translation: CASSQTSPDEKLFF.

The chain uses TRBV19 and TRBJ2-2; the match to TRBD1 covers 7 bases. CDR1 and CDR2 (germline): LNHDA, SQIVND (reference sequence). The V and J ends lost 9 bases and 5 bases, in that order; junction bases with no gene match: 12. This CDR3 has 15 residues. The CDR3 region has the DNA TGTGCCAGCGCCTCGGGACAGCACGGAACCGGGGAGCTGTTTTTT. Translation: CASASGQHGTGELFF.

This clone was detected only once. This chain uses TRBV4-2 with TRBJ1-2, with D possibly being TRBD1 (5 bases). Germline V lookup: CDR1 LGHNA, CDR2 YNFKEQ. The V end was cut by 0 bases, the J end by 2 bases, with 19 bases between. This CDR3 comprises 18 residues. The CDR3 region is CASSQEVRNSGGNYGYTF. The CDR3 DNA follows: TGTGCCAGCAGCCAAGAGGTCAGGAATAGTGGGGGGAACTATGGCTACACCTTC.

A single count supports this clone. This chain joins TRBV10-3 and TRBJ2-3; 13 bases fit TRBD2. Trimming at V came to 0 bases and at J to 6 bases, leaving 9 bases not matched to a gene. This CDR3 has 18 amino acids. Germline assignment: CDR1 ENHRY and CDR2 SYGVKD. The CDR3 coding sequence is TGTGCCATCAGTGAGTCCGGGACTAGCGGGGCCGGATACGATACGCAGTATTTT. It yields the protein CAISESGTSGAGYDTQYF.

This chain connects TRBV11-3 to TRBJ1-2; D remains unclear. Trimming removed 0 bases from V and 6 bases from J, with 5 bases in between. CDR3 length: 12 residues. Germline CDR1 reads SGHNT; CDR2 reads YENEEA. The CDR3 spells CASSLDVHGYTF. DNA for the CDR3: TGTGCCAGCAGCTTAGATGTGCATGGCTACACCTTC. Looking up the rest from reference TRBV11-3 and TRBJ1-2 gives the full variable domain: EAGVVQSPRYKIIEKKQPVAFWCNPISGHNTLYWYLQNLGQGPELLIRYENEEAVDDSQLPKDRFSAERLKGVDSTLKIQPAELGDSAVYLCASSLDVHGYTFGSGTRLTVV.

V gene TRBV6-1 combines with J gene TRBJ1-6; perhaps TRBD1 as D (6 bases). V gave up 7 bases and J gave up 5 bases, with 9 bases separating them. CDR1 is MNHNS and CDR2 is SASEGT in the germline V gene. This CDR3 comprises 13 residues. The chain's CDR3 is CASTGTHNSPLHF. The CDR3 coding sequence is TGTGCCAGCACCGGGACACATAATTCACCCCTCCACTTT.

This chain joins TRBV9 and TRBJ2-5; D is possibly TRBD2 (5 bases). Between the trimmed V and J ends, which lost 1 base and 5 bases, there was a span of 21 bases. The CDR3 runs 17 residues. In germline, CDR1 is SGDLS, CDR2 YYNGEE. The CDR3 protein is CASSVSGVALNLETQYF. For the CDR3, the DNA is TGTGCCAGCAGCGTAAGTGGTGTAGCGCTTAATTTGGAGACCCAGTACTTC.

J is TRBJ2-4 and V is TRBV7-2; D not resolved. The V gene's germline CDR1 is SGHTA and CDR2 FQGNSA. The ends were cut back, 1 base at V and 1 base at J, with 8 bases in the middle. The CDR3 extends over 15 amino acids. CDR3 region: CASSLGVGAKNIQYF. For the CDR3, the DNA is TGTGCCAGCAGCTTAGGCGTGGGGGCCAAAAACATTCAGTACTTC.

The chain joins TRBV19 to TRBJ2-2; TRBD2 matches at 12 bases. CDR1 is LNHDA and CDR2 is SQIVND in the germline V gene (reference sequence). Trimming at V came to 4 bases and at J to 1 base, leaving 7 bases not matched to a gene. The CDR3 length is 18 residues. This chain's CDR3 is CASSTSPGLAGNTGELFF. CDR3 nucleotides: TGTGCCAGTAGTACTTCTCCGGGACTAGCGGGGAACACCGGGGAGCTGTTTTTT.

This chain uses TRBV29-1 with TRBJ2-1; TRBD1 agrees at 12 bases. The CDR3 sequence is 14 residues long. Trimming cost V 7 bases and J 7 bases; bases outside gene matches: 8. CDR1 and CDR2 (germline): SQVTM, ANQGSEA. This CDR3 is CSGTGTGGLNEQFF. The CDR3 DNA follows: TGCAGCGGTACCGGGACAGGGGGCTTGAATGAGCAGTTCTTC.

CDR3 loop: CASSQVSQDIQYF. As DNA, the CDR3 is TGCGCCAGCAGCCAAGTTTCTCAGGACATTCAGTACTTC. The chain couples TRBV4-3 to TRBJ2-4; D ambiguous. Germline CDR1 is LGHNA and CDR2 is YSLEER. Trimming removed 1 base at V and 8 bases at J, with 9 bases between. The CDR3 is 13 amino acids.

The rearrangement uses TRBV7-9 and TRBJ1-5; no definite D call. Per germline, CDR1 SEHNR and CDR2 FQNEAQ (reference sequence). V was cut by 3 bases and J by 5 bases, with 5 bases left in between. This CDR3 contains 12 residues. In DNA, the CDR3 is TGTGCCAGCAGCTTTACCGATCAGCCCCAGCATTTT. It translates to CASSFTDQPQHF. Filled out from reference TRBV7-9 and TRBJ1-5, the complete variable domain reads DTGVSQNPRHKITKRGQNVTFRCDPISEHNRLYWYRQTLGQGPEFLTYFQNEAQLEKSRLLSDRFSAERPKGSFSTLEIQRTEQGDSAMYLCASSFTDQPQHFGDGTRLSIL.